Following are 25 T cell receptor beta chains from one sample sequenced in a study of early T cells in non-severe SARS-CoV-2 infection. TCRdb re-derived calls from the 5' RACE reads in MiXCR, one entry per CDR3 protein. In the table there are 25,000 to 40,000 distinct CDR3 sequences, around 5% of which are singletons. The source material was whole blood. The origin of the receptors is an adult who was a healthcare worker with PCR-confirmed SARS-CoV-2 infection or an uninfected control (not recorded which).

This clonotype was recorded at least ten times. The V and J genes are TRBV7-9 and TRBJ1-1; no reliable D call. Germline V gene lookup returns CDR1 SEHNR and CDR2 FQNEAQ (reference sequence). The CDR3 covers 14 residues. With 1 base removed from V and 1 base from J, the gap between germline ends came to 7 bases. The CDR3 loop reads CASSLEPPNTEAFF. As DNA, the CDR3 is TGTGCCAGCAGCTTAGAACCGCCGAACACTGAAGCTTTCTTT.

This clonotype has at least ten counts. This rearrangement joins TRBV11-2 to TRBJ2-6; D gene unclear. Deletions cut 2 bases from V and 4 bases from J, with 9 bases between. Germline-derived CDR1 and CDR2 are SGHAT and FQNNGV. The CDR3 is 15 amino acids. The CDR3 bases are TGTGCCAGCAGCTTACTGTCACCCGGGGCCAACGTCCTGACTTTC. Protein: CASSLLSPGANVLTF.

This clonotype showed up many times. The CDR3 bases are TGTGCCAGTAGTAGCTGGGACAGGGGCACAATGAACTACGAGCAGTACTTC. Protein: CASSSWDRGTMNYEQYF. The gene calls are TRBV19 and TRBJ2-7, with 10 bases matching TRBD1. The ends lost 4 bases at V and 3 bases at J; junction bases unmatched: 12. This CDR3 has 17 amino acids. CDR1 is LNHDA, CDR2 SQIVND, per germline (reference sequence). The full variable domain, its missing parts supplied by reference TRBV19 and TRBJ2-7, is DGGITQSPKYLFRKEGQNVTLSCEQNLNHDAMYWYRQDPGQGLRLIYYSQIVNDFQKGDIAEGYSVSREKKESFPLTVTSAQKNPTAFYLCASSSWDRGTMNYEQYFGPGTRLTVT.

V is TRBV5-8 and J is TRBJ2-1; 12 bases match TRBD2. This CDR3 contains 15 residues. Trimming cost V 4 bases and J 3 bases; bases outside gene matches: 2. CDR1 and CDR2 (germline): SGHTS, YDEGEE. The CDR3 bases are TGTGCCAGCAGCCAACTAGCGGGAGGCTACAATGAGCAGTTCTTC. Translated: CASSQLAGGYNEQFF.

Ten or more counts support this clonotype. The V gene is TRBV30, the J gene TRBJ2-6; D is possibly TRBD2 (5 bases). Germline V gene data show CDR1 as GTSNPN and CDR2 as SVGIG (reference sequence). Trimming stripped 3 bases from V and 2 bases from J, with 14 bases between. The CDR3 is made up of 16 amino acids. CDR3 in amino acids: CAWRKEGLAGANVLTF. For the CDR3, the DNA is TGTGCCTGGAGAAAAGAGGGCTTGGCTGGGGCCAACGTCCTGACTTTC.

This clonotype showed up just a few times. The rearrangement uses TRBV18 and TRBJ2-7; 7 bases are a match to TRBD1. CDR1 KGHSH and CDR2 LQKENI come from the germline V gene. The CDR3 spans 14 residues. V shed 3 bases, J shed 0 bases, and the junction held 2 bases outside the gene matches. CDR3 sequence: CASSPPGGSYEQYF. CDR3 DNA sequence: TGTGCCAGCTCACCCCCAGGGGGCTCCTACGAGCAGTACTTC. The entire variable domain, with the rest obtained from reference TRBV18 and TRBJ2-7, is as follows: NAGVMQNPRHLVRRRGQEARLRCSPMKGHSHVYWYRQLPEEGLKFMVYLQKENIIDESGMPKERFSAEFPKEGPSILRIQQVVRGDSAAYFCASSPPGGSYEQYFGPGTRLTVT.

In this sample, this clonotype turned up many times. J is TRBJ1-1 and V is TRBV28; 8 bases agree with TRBD1. Unmatched junction bases numbered 5, after V lost 4 bases and J lost 4 bases. CDR1 is MDHEN and CDR2 is SYDVKM in the germline V gene. The CDR3 has 14 amino acids. The CDR3 DNA sequence: TGTGCCAGCAGTTCTCAGGGGGCTGGCACTGAAGCTTTCTTT. Encoded protein: CASSSQGAGTEAFF.

This clonotype was counted between two and nine times. The J gene is TRBJ2-1, the V gene TRBV3-1, with a tentative D call TRBD2 (6 bases). The CDR3 runs 12 residues. Trimming pared 4 bases from V and 10 bases from J, leaving 11 bases between. Germline loops: CDR1 LGHDT, CDR2 YNNKEL (reference sequence). In DNA, the CDR3 is TGTGCCAGCAGCCGCCGGGACTCAGAGCAGTTCTTC. Amino acids: CASSRRDSEQFF.

The chain is built from TRBV9 and TRBJ2-7; 7 positions match TRBD2. V lost 0 bases, J lost 1 base, and 1 base stayed unmatched. Germline-derived CDR1 and CDR2 are SGDLS and YYNGEE. The CDR3 has 14 amino acids. The CDR3 DNA is TGTGCCAGCAGCGTAGGCGGGAGTTCCTACGAGCAGTACTTC. This encodes CASSVGGSSYEQYF.

V is TRBV18 and J is TRBJ1-1; 9 bases are shared with TRBD1. Germline V CDR1 and CDR2: KGHSH, LQKENI. J gave up 4 bases and V 3 bases, and 6 bases lay outside the gene matches. This CDR3 has 15 amino acids. The CDR3: CASSPGQGIGTEAFF. The CDR3 bases are TGTGCCAGCTCACCGGGACAGGGAATCGGCACTGAAGCTTTCTTT.

This clonotype was counted between two and nine times. The chain employs TRBV6-9 and TRBJ2-2; unclear D gene. Trimming pared 7 bases from V and 4 bases from J, leaving 16 bases between. The CDR3 is made up of 15 amino acids. The germline gives CDR1 MNHGY, CDR2 SVAAGI. The CDR3 nucleotides read TGTGCCAGCACCTGTCGATCTCGGCCCACCGGGGAGCTGTTTTTT. Translation gives CASTCRSRPTGELFF.

Many counts were recorded for this clonotype. This sequence joins TRBV2 and TRBJ1-1; D gene unclear. In germline, CDR1 is SNHLY, CDR2 FYNNEI. V lost 4 bases, J lost 1 base, and 10 bases lay in between. The CDR3 length is 14 residues. This chain's CDR3 is CASSVLSGNTEAFF. CDR3 DNA: TGTGCCAGCAGTGTCTTATCAGGGAACACTGAAGCTTTCTTT.

The chain couples TRBV7-9 to TRBJ2-3; D remains unclear. The V gene lost 4 bases and the J gene lost 1 base, with 9 bases spanning the gap. The CDR3 contains 14 residues. Germline CDR1 SEHNR, CDR2 FQNEAQ (reference sequence). The CDR3, as DNA: TGTGCCAGCAGCTCCGACTCGCGCACAGATACGCAGTATTTT. It is translated as CASSSDSRTDTQYF. The full variable domain, rest sourced from reference TRBV7-9 and TRBJ2-3, is DTGVSQNPRHKITKRGQNVTFRCDPISEHNRLYWYRQTLGQGPEFLTYFQNEAQLEKSRLLSDRFSAERPKGSFSTLEIQRTEQGDSAMYLCASSSDSRTDTQYFGPGTRLTVL.

This clonotype has only a few counts. The genes are TRBV7-2 and TRBJ2-5, with 7 bases aligning to TRBD2. Germline V CDR1 and CDR2: SGHTA, FQGNSA. The CDR3 has 15 amino acids. V was pared by 2 bases and J by 5 bases, with 8 bases of the junction left unmatched. The CDR3 here is CASSLNSGGLETQYF. CDR3 nucleotides: TGTGCCAGCAGCTTAAATTCGGGGGGTCTTGAGACCCAGTACTTC. The variable domain in full, completed from reference TRBV7-2 and TRBJ2-5, reads GAGVSQSPSNKVTEKGKDVELRCDPISGHTALYWYRQSLGQGLEFLIYFQGNSAPDKSGLPSDRFSAERTGGSVSTLTIQRTQQEDSAVYLCASSLNSGGLETQYFGPGTRLLVL.

V and J are TRBV7-2 and TRBJ1-1; unclear D gene. From germline, CDR1 is SGHTA and CDR2 FQGNSA. The CDR3 consists of 15 residues. The germline V and J ends were trimmed by 0 bases and 3 bases, with 11 bases remaining between them. The CDR3 DNA is TGTGCCAGCAGCTTAGCGCCAGGCGGGGACACTGAAGCTTTCTTT. Protein product: CASSLAPGGDTEAFF. Full variable domain (remainder filled in from reference TRBV7-2 and TRBJ1-1): GAGVSQSPSNKVTEKGKDVELRCDPISGHTALYWYRQSLGQGLEFLIYFQGNSAPDKSGLPSDRFSAERTGGSVSTLTIQRTQQEDSAVYLCASSLAPGGDTEAFFGQGTRLTVV.

This clonotype has a count of ten or more. This sequence joins TRBV9 and TRBJ2-2, with unresolved D. The germline V and J ends were trimmed by 6 bases and 1 base, with 13 bases remaining between them. There are 15 residues in the CDR3. Germline CDR1 and CDR2: SGDLS and YYNGEE. This CDR3 reads CASKIKEKNTGELFF. CDR3 in DNA: TGTGCCAGCAAAATTAAAGAGAAGAACACCGGGGAGCTGTTTTTT.

J is TRBJ2-7 and V is TRBV12-3 or TRBV12-4; D unresolved. The CDR3 contains 12 residues. Trimming took off 3 bases at V and 3 bases at J, with 6 bases between the two ends. The CDR3 DNA reads TGTGCCAGCAGTTTGGTCGACTACGAGCAGTACTTC. Translating gives CASSLVDYEQYF.

The chain recombines TRBV18 with TRBJ1-4, with 8 bases that match TRBD1. The junction had 4 bases not matched to a gene; V was cut back by 0 bases and J by 7 bases. CDR1 is KGHSH and CDR2 is LQKENI in the germline V gene. The CDR3 is 15 residues long. Here the CDR3 reads CASSPPTGAGEKLFF. In DNA form, the CDR3 reads TGTGCCAGCTCACCACCGACAGGGGCCGGTGAAAAACTGTTTTTT.

This clonotype was counted a few times. This chain connects TRBV5-1 to TRBJ2-5; 8 bases are shared with TRBD1. V was clipped by 4 bases and J by 4 bases; unmatched bases: 9. The length of the CDR3 is 15 residues. Germline assignment: CDR1 SGHRS and CDR2 YFSETQ. CDR3 in amino acids: CASSVTGEARETQYF. As DNA, the CDR3 is TGCGCCAGCAGCGTGACAGGGGAGGCGAGAGAGACCCAGTACTTC.

This clonotype was recorded many times. The chain is built from TRBV9 and TRBJ2-7, with a possible D match to TRBD1 (5 bases). Germline-derived CDR1 and CDR2 are SGDLS and YYNGEE. V was pared by 3 bases and J by 6 bases, with 13 bases between. This CDR3 has 13 amino acids. The CDR3, as DNA: TGTGCCAGCAGCGGACTCGCAGGGCGCGAGCAGTACTTC. Translated: CASSGLAGREQYF.

This clonotype was picked up many times. The CDR3 here is CSVGQGGEETQYF. In nucleotides, the CDR3 is TGCAGCGTGGGACAGGGGGGAGAGGAGACCCAGTACTTC. The chain carries TRBV29-1 and TRBJ2-5, with TRBD1 identical over 11 bases. The germline CDR1 and CDR2 sequences are SQVTM and ANQGSEA. The CDR3 loop spans 13 amino acids. J lost 5 bases, V lost 6 bases, and 5 bases had no gene match.

This clonotype came up many times. The V gene is TRBV19, the J gene TRBJ2-1; TRBD1 agrees at 7 bases. Germline V gene lookup returns CDR1 LNHDA and CDR2 SQIVND (reference sequence). This CDR3 is built from 18 residues. Losses at the gene ends were 5 bases for V and 9 bases for J; bases not matched to a gene: 22. CDR3 in amino acids: CASSPNPYIDRVDGEQFF. In nucleotides, the CDR3 is TGTGCCAGTAGTCCAAACCCCTATATCGACAGGGTAGATGGTGAGCAGTTCTTC.

This clonotype has at least ten counts. J is TRBJ2-3 and V is TRBV7-9; tentative D call: TRBD2 (6 bases). V was shortened by 5 bases and J by 2 bases, with 14 bases between the two germline ends. This CDR3 is 15 amino acids long. CDR1 SEHNR and CDR2 FQNEAQ come from the germline V gene (reference sequence). The CDR3 reads CASSPRGLPTDTQYF. In DNA form, the CDR3 reads TGTGCCAGCAGCCCTAGGGGACTCCCCACAGATACGCAGTATTTT.

This clonotype was found many times. This chain connects TRBV9 to TRBJ2-1, with D possibly matching TRBD2 (5 bases). Germline loops: CDR1 SGDLS, CDR2 YYNGEE. V lost 2 bases to trimming and J lost 0 bases, with 9 bases between them. The CDR3 length is 15 residues. CDR3 loop: CASSVSGTSYNEQFF. The CDR3 coding sequence is TGTGCCAGCAGCGTGAGCGGCACCTCCTACAATGAGCAGTTCTTC. Variable domain in full (rest from reference TRBV9 and TRBJ2-1): DSGVTQTPKHLITATGQRVTLRCSPRSGDLSVYWYQQSLDQGLQFLIQYYNGEERAKGNILERFSAQQFPDLHSELNLSSLELGDSALYFCASSVSGTSYNEQFFGPGTRLTVL.

This clonotype was seen many times. CDR3 loop: CASSFGLAVTDTQYF. The CDR3 coding sequence is TGTGCCAGCAGCTTTGGACTAGCGGTCACAGATACGCAGTATTTT. J is TRBJ2-3 and V is TRBV11-3; the match to TRBD2 covers 10 bases. Looked up from germline, CDR1 is SGHNT and CDR2 is YENEEA. The CDR3 is 15 residues long. V was clipped by 3 bases and J by 2 bases; unmatched bases: 2.